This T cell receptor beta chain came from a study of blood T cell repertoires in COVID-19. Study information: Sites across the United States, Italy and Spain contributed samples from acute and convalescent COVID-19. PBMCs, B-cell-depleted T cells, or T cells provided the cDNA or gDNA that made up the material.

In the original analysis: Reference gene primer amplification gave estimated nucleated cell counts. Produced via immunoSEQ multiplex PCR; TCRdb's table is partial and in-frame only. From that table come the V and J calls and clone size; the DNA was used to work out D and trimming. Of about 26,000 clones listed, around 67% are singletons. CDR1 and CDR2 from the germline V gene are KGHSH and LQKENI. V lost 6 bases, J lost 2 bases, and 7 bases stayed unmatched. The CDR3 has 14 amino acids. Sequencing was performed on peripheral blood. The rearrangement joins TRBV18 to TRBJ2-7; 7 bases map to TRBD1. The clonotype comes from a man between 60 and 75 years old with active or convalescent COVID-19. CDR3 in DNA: TGTGCCAGCTCCGGGACAGACCCTACCTACGAGCAGTACTTC. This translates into CASSGTDPTYEQYF.